This entry lists 18 T cell receptor beta chains sequenced from one sample in a study of tumor-infiltrating lymphocytes in glioblastoma multiforme. Multiple V-beta primers and a C-beta primer amplified TCRB from RNA. TCRdb reprocessed the multiplex PCR reads with MiXCR, giving one entry per CDR3 protein. Of 15,000 or so distinct CDR3 sequences in the sample, 65% to 75% were seen once. The source material was brain tumor tissue. Receptor source: a male donor with glioblastoma.

Turning to this clonotype: A much larger clone differs by one base, so this may be a read error. J is TRBJ2-7 and V is TRBV29-1; possibly TRBD2 for D (5 bases). CDR1 SQVTM and CDR2 ANQGSEA come from the germline V gene. The CDR3 is 12 residues long. Trimming cost V 4 bases and J 4 bases, with 11 bases left between them. The CDR3 protein is CSVVSVRYEQYF. The CDR3 DNA reads as TGCAGCGTTGTTAGCGTGAGATACGAGCAGTACTTC.

With respect to this clonotype: Sequence at one end of the junction differs from germline and may be a read error. The V call is TRBV11-1, the J call TRBJ2-7; weak D call: TRBD1 (7 bases). The CDR3 loop spans 12 amino acids. The germline V gene has CDR1 SGHAT and CDR2 FQDESV (reference sequence). In nucleotides, the CDR3 is TGTGCCAGCAGCGGCCAGGGGGGCGAGAAGTACTTC. This gives the protein CASSGQGGEKYF.

This chain connects TRBV5-5 to TRBJ2-3, with D possibly being TRBD2 (5 bases). V lost 0 bases, J lost 8 bases, and 16 bases lay in between. The CDR3 totals 15 residues. The germline CDR1 and CDR2 sequences are SGHKS and YYEKEE (reference sequence). The CDR3 DNA is TGTGCCAGCAGCTTGGCGGAGGCAGGAGCAGGTACGCAGTATTTT. This sequence encodes CASSLAEAGAGTQYF.

This chain joins TRBV12-3 or TRBV12-4 and TRBJ1-5; the D is unclear. The CDR3 runs 9 residues. Here the CDR3 reads CAFRQPQHF. CDR3 sequence (DNA): TGTGCGTTTCGTCAGCCCCAGCATTTT.

Comment on this clonotype: The CDR3 does not close with the conserved phenylalanine or tryptophan, likely indicating a read error. V gene TRBV11-2 combines with J gene TRBJ2-7, with 7 bases fitting TRBD1. CDR1 is SGHAT, CDR2 FQNNGV, per germline. Germline trimming cut 4 bases from V and 6 bases from J; bases unmatched to any gene: 15. This CDR3 spans 16 amino acids. The CDR3 is CASSWDSGTSTCEQYL. The CDR3 DNA sequence: TGTGCCAGCAGCTGGGACAGTGGGACCTCGACCTGCGAGCAGTACCTC.

The chain links TRBV11-2 to TRBJ2-3, with 8 bases matching TRBD2. J was trimmed by 5 bases and V by 5 bases; bases with no gene match: 6. This CDR3 has 14 residues. CDR1 and CDR2 from the germline V gene are SGHAT and FQNNGV. The CDR3 loop reads CASSLPAGVDTQYF. The CDR3 coding sequence is TGTGCCAGCAGCCTACCAGCGGGGGTAGATACGCAGTATTTT.

The V and J genes are TRBV11-3 and TRBJ2-3; D might be TRBD2 (5 bases). Between the trimmed V and J ends, which lost 5 bases and 2 bases, there was a span of 8 bases. The CDR3 totals 13 residues. Per germline, CDR1 SGHNT and CDR2 YENEEA. CDR3 in DNA: TGTGCCAGCAGCCTGGAGGACACAGATACGCAGTATTTT. Protein sequence: CASSLEDTDTQYF.

The rearrangement joins TRBV11-2 to TRBJ2-1, with D perhaps being TRBD1 or TRBD2 (5 bases each). The ends were cut back, 1 base at V and 10 bases at J, with 20 bases in the middle. Germline V gives CDR1 SGHAT, CDR2 FQNNGV. The CDR3 runs to 16 residues. CDR3 residues: CASSLVGGLLFKEQFF. Written as DNA, the CDR3 is TGTGCCAGCAGCTTAGTTGGGGGTCTCCTCTTTAAGGAGCAGTTCTTC.

About this clonotype: A junction boundary mismatches the germline segment, possibly from a read error. The chain has TRBV20-1 and TRBJ1-2; D is ambiguous. Germline CDR1 DFQATT, CDR2 SNEGSKA (reference sequence). The CDR3 is 14 amino acids. The CDR3 DNA follows: TGCGGTGCTAGGAGGGATGGTGTTAACTATGGCTACACCTTC. It translates to CGARRDGVNYGYTF.

This clonotype was seen at least ten times. The chain is built from TRBV29-1 and TRBJ2-7; 7 positions agree with TRBD1. V lost 5 bases and J lost 3; bases outside the gene matches: 10. CDR1 SQVTM and CDR2 ANQGSEA come from the germline V gene. The CDR3 has 14 residues. CDR3 amino acids: CSVQGTEGFYEQYF. Here the CDR3 DNA reads TGCAGCGTTCAAGGGACAGAGGGGTTCTACGAGCAGTACTTC.

This chain uses TRBV30 with TRBJ2-1; D is unresolved. V was clipped by 0 bases and J by 14 bases, with 14 bases between them. The CDR3 runs to 12 residues. CDR1 is GTSNPN and CDR2 is SVGIG in the germline V gene (reference sequence). The CDR3 region has the DNA TGTGCCTGGAGTGTACGTAAATTGGTGAAGTTCTTC. This encodes CAWSVRKLVKFF.

On this clonotype itself: This may stem from a read error, because a much larger clone lies one nucleotide away. The rearrangement joins TRBV11-2 to TRBJ2-1; TRBD2 matches at 15 bases. CDR1 and CDR2 from the germline V gene are SGHAT and FQNNGV. J gave up 9 bases and V 4 bases, and 10 bases lay outside the gene matches. This CDR3 region has 17 residues. DNA of the CDR3: TGTGCCAGCAGCTCCACCGAGGGACTAGCGGGAGGTTGTGAGCAGTTCTTC. Translation gives CASSSTEGLAGGCEQFF.

This chain joins TRBV11-2 and TRBJ2-7, with D perhaps given as TRBD1 or TRBD2 (5 bases each). The germline V and J ends were trimmed by 5 bases and 7 bases, with 18 bases remaining between them. Looked up from germline, CDR1 is SGHAT and CDR2 is FQNNGV. The CDR3 runs to 14 residues. The CDR3 bases are TGTGCCAGCAGCCAGTCGGGACGGCCGGGGGAGCAGTACTTC. Amino acids: CASSQSGRPGEQYF.

About this clonotype: One junction end disagrees with the germline gene, perhaps due to a read error. The chain carries TRBV11-2 and TRBJ2-7, with a tentative D call TRBD1 (5 bases). CDR1 is SGHAT and CDR2 is FQNNGV in the germline V gene. The CDR3 length is 14 residues. CDR3 loop: CASSPSQGSFEQYF. Here the CDR3 DNA reads TGTGCCAGCAGCCCCTCTCAGGGTTCCTTCGAGCAGTACTTC.

The chain uses TRBV11-2 and TRBJ2-3, with 8 bases lining up with TRBD1. Trimming at V came to 2 bases and at J to 2 bases, leaving 6 bases not matched to a gene. The CDR3 spans 16 residues. The germline V gene encodes CDR1 SGHAT and CDR2 FQNNGV. The CDR3 loop is CASSLQGARVTDTQYF. Written as DNA, the CDR3 is TGTGCCAGCAGCTTACAGGGGGCGCGGGTCACAGATACGCAGTATTTT.

CDR3 protein: CASSPAIFASRDTQYF. The CDR3 DNA reads TGTGCCAGCAGCCCCGCCATCTTCGCCTCCAGGGATACGCAGTATTTT. The chain joins TRBV6-5 to TRBJ2-3; D is unresolved. With 6 bases removed from V and 6 bases from J, the gap between germline ends came to 22 bases. The CDR3 loop spans 16 amino acids. The germline gives CDR1 MNHEY, CDR2 SVGAGI.

A remark on this clonotype: At one boundary the junction diverges from the germline segment, which might be a read error. The DNA for the CDR3 is TGCGCTAGCAGCCCTAGGGGGGGCTTGACTACTGAAGCTTCCTTT. It codes for CASSPRGGLTTEASF. The chain employs TRBV4-1 and TRBJ1-1, with D maybe TRBD1 (6 bases). The CDR3 length is 15 residues. Germline loops: CDR1 MGHRA, CDR2 YSYEKL.

In nucleotides, the CDR3 is TGTGCCAGCAGCTCCGGGACAGCTTCCTACGAGCAGTACTTC. It is translated as CASSSGTASYEQYF. This chain uses TRBV6-6 with TRBJ2-7; TRBD1 aligns across 7 bases. CDR3 length equals 14 residues. Germline-derived CDR1 and CDR2 are MNHNY and SVGAGI (reference sequence). J was trimmed by 1 base and V by 6 bases; bases with no gene match: 6.